This TCR beta chain was recorded in a study of cytomegalovirus exposure and HLA in healthy donors. Whole-study context: A prior study identified over 100 million unique TCR beta sequences from 200 million or so T cells.

This CDR3 contains 15 residues. V was pared by 6 bases and J by 5 bases, with 9 bases of the junction left unmatched. Looked up from germline, CDR1 is MNHEY and CDR2 is SVGAGI. The study ran its PCR with 60 Vbeta and 13 Jbeta primers. TCRdb's copy holds only in-frame clones and misses some; the assay was immunoSEQ multiplex PCR. The data contain 84,000 or so clones, around 77% of them singletons. The receptor's source is a man in his fifties or sixties in good health and CMV-seronegative. The chain employs TRBV6-5 and TRBJ2-3; TRBD1 matches 9 bases. Sample: PBMCs. CDR3 in DNA: TGTGCCAGCAGACCTCCGGGACAGGGATTAGATACGCAGTATTTT. Its protein product is CASRPPGQGLDTQYF.